The entry below gives a single TCR beta chain sequence along with its context. Authors' analysis steps: Nucleated cell number was recorded as an estimate derived from reference gene primer amplification. Profiled with immunoSEQ multiplex PCR; TCRdb holds only in-frame clones, not every one. The V and J calls and clone size are taken from that table; D and trimming were inferred from the DNA. Here the sample spans 100,000 to 150,000 clones, over 55% being singletons. The data belong to a study of blood T cell repertoires in COVID-19. Looking at the study overall: Whether acute or convalescent, the COVID-19 samples came from the United States, Italy and Spain. Nucleic acid was either cDNA or gDNA, and it came from T cells, B-cell-depleted T cells, or PBMCs.

The CDR3 totals 14 residues. V shed 0 bases and J shed 4 bases, with 9 bases lying between them. Germline V gene data show CDR1 as KGHSH and CDR2 as LQKENI. The genes are TRBV18 and TRBJ1-2; possible D gene TRBD1, 5 bases. This clonotype was sampled from a woman in her seventies with acute or convalescent COVID-19. The sequencing sample was made of peripheral blood. The DNA for the CDR3 is TGTGCCAGCTCACCACCCGGGGGGGGCTATGGCTACACCTTC. Its protein product is CASSPPGGGYGYTF.